The 21 T cell receptor beta chains below come from one sample, sequenced in a study of regulatory T cells in long-lasting Graves disease. CDR3-region Arm-PCR and iRepertoire HTBI primers produced the TCR beta libraries. TCRdb re-analysed the multiplex PCR reads in MiXCR, keeping a single row per CDR3 protein. The data show about 420,000 distinct CDR3 sequences, 16% seen once. Time point here: newly diagnosed GD, antithyroid drugs for less than 3 months. Construction of the TCR library relied on RNA isolated from PBMCs. A further study also used this sample, focusing on T cells in Graves' hyperthyroidism and ophthalmopathy.

The sample was peripheral blood mononuclear cells (PBMCs), taken at new diagnosis, from a patient treated with antithyroid drugs. The receptors here all came from a woman under 30 with Graves disease.

This clonotype showed up many times. DNA for the CDR3: TGTGCCATCCACCGCTATGGTGGTGAGACTCAGCGCCGCACAGATACGCAGTATTTT. Translating gives CAIHRYGGETQRRTDTQYF. This chain joins TRBV5-4 and TRBJ2-3; D not resolved. CDR1 SGHNT and CDR2 YYREEE come from the germline V gene (reference sequence). This CDR3 comprises 19 residues. V lost 9 bases and J 1 base, leaving 30 bases between the germline ends. Together with reference TRBV5-4 and TRBJ2-3, the CDR3 gives the full variable domain: ETGVTQSPTHLIKTRGQQVTLRCSSQSGHNTVSWYQQALGQGPQFIFQYYREEENGRGNFPPRFSGLQFPNYSSELNVNALELDDSALYLCAIHRYGGETQRRTDTQYFGPGTRLTVL.

This clonotype occurred many times. The DNA of the CDR3 is TGTGCCAGCAGCCCCCCGGGACTCGGCTCTACGCAGTATTTT. Its protein product is CASSPPGLGSTQYF. This rearrangement joins TRBV7-3 to TRBJ2-3; TRBD2 is a possible D gene (6 bases). The CDR3 consists of 14 residues. CDR1 is SGHTA, CDR2 FQGTGA, per germline. V was pared by 5 bases and J by 8 bases, with 17 bases between.

This clonotype was counted a few times. The CDR3 DNA reads as TGCAGTGCTAGAGATGGACGACAGGGCTATAATTCACCCCTCCACTTT. Translating gives CSARDGRQGYNSPLHF. The V call is TRBV20-1, the J call TRBJ1-6, with 7 nucleotides matching TRBD1. Germline V gene lookup returns CDR1 DFQATT and CDR2 SNEGSKA (reference sequence). The junction had 5 bases not matched to a gene; V was cut back by 0 bases and J by 3 bases. The CDR3 covers 16 residues.

Concerning this clonotype: An end of the junction differs from the germline gene, which may be a read error. The chain couples TRBV7-9 to TRBJ2-7; D gene unclear. The length of the CDR3 is 16 residues. In germline, CDR1 is SEHNR, CDR2 FQNEAQ (reference sequence). The CDR3 DNA follows: TGTGTCAGCAGCTTAGATGGCCGAGTCAACTACTACGAGCAGTACTTC. This gives the protein CVSSLDGRVNYYEQYF.

This clonotype showed up many times. The chain links TRBV6-1 to TRBJ2-2; 8 bases match TRBD1. The CDR3 runs to 14 residues. CDR1 and CDR2 from the germline V gene are MNHNS and SASEGT. Trimming cost V 6 bases and J 6 bases; bases outside gene matches: 6. The chain's CDR3 is CASRGQGRAGELFF. As DNA, the CDR3 is TGTGCCAGCAGAGGACAGGGAAGGGCCGGGGAGCTGTTTTTT.

This clonotype was counted ten times or more. J is TRBJ1-1 and V is TRBV2, with TRBD1 identical over 9 bases. The germline V gene encodes CDR1 SNHLY and CDR2 FYNNEI. This CDR3 region has 14 residues. The trim removed 9 bases at V and 7 bases at J, leaving 12 bases unmatched. DNA of the CDR3: TGTGCCAGTGGACAGGGGCCTACCTTCGGTGAAGCTTTCTTT. Protein: CASGQGPTFGEAFF.

This clonotype has more than one count but fewer than ten. A far larger clone lies a single base away; this is likely a read error. The chain joins TRBV11-2 to TRBJ1-1, with D perhaps TRBD1 (6 bases). Germline values: CDR1 SGHAT, CDR2 FQNNGV. The CDR3 spans 14 residues. In DNA form, the CDR3 reads TGTGCCAGCAGCTTGGACAGATTGAACACTGAAGCTCTCTTT. It codes for CASSLDRLNTEALF. The variable domain in full, completed from reference TRBV11-2 and TRBJ1-1, reads EAGVAQSPRYKIIEKRQSVAFWCNPISGHATLYWYQQILGQGPKLLIQFQNNGVVDDSQLPKDRFSAERLKGVDSTLKIQPAKLEDSAVYLCASSLDRLNTEALFGQGTRLTVV.

The chain combines TRBV5-6 with TRBJ2-1; D is tentatively TRBD1 or TRBD2 (6 bases each). This CDR3 contains 17 residues. Trimming removed 0 bases at V and 1 base at J, with 14 bases between. Germline V gene sequence: CDR1 SGHDT, CDR2 YYEEEE. CDR3 sequence (DNA): TGTGCCAGCAGCTTGGTGGGGGGCAGAAGGTCCTACAATGAGCAGTTCTTC. Translated, it gives CASSLVGGRRSYNEQFF.

As for this clonotype: A much larger clone lies one base from this, so it may be a read error. The rearrangement links TRBV7-9 to TRBJ2-1, with D hard to call. CDR3 length: 16 amino acids. Germline loops: CDR1 SEHNR, CDR2 FQNEAQ (reference sequence). CDR3 amino acids: CASSSLTGQTLNEQSF. The CDR3 region has the DNA TGTGCCAGCAGCTCCCTGACGGGCCAAACCCTCAATGAGCAGTCCTTC.

The V and J genes are TRBV7-2 and TRBJ2-4, with D possibly being TRBD1 (5 bases). V lost 1 base to trimming and J lost 3 bases, with 10 bases between them. CDR3 length: 15 residues. In germline, CDR1 is SGHTA, CDR2 FQGNSA. The DNA for the CDR3 is TGTGCCAGCAGCTTAGAGCCAGGGTTCAAAAACATTCAGTACTTC. It codes for CASSLEPGFKNIQYF.

This clonotype has just a few counts. The CDR3 sequence: CASSWGDRAGANVLTF. CDR3 nucleotide sequence: TGTGCCAGCAGTTGGGGCGACAGGGCTGGGGCCAACGTCCTGACTTTC. The rearrangement uses TRBV28 and TRBJ2-6; 7 nucleotides match TRBD1. Trimming removed 4 bases from V and 2 bases from J; junction bases left unmatched: 5. The CDR3 covers 16 residues. The V gene's germline CDR1 is MDHEN and CDR2 SYDVKM. Full variable domain (rest looked up from reference TRBV28 and TRBJ2-6): DVKVTQSSRYLVKRTGEKVFLECVQDMDHENMFWYRQDPGLGLRLIYFSYDVKMKEKGDIPEGYSVSREKKERFSLILESASTNQTSMYLCASSWGDRAGANVLTFGAGSRLTVL.

A few counts support this clonotype. The chain couples TRBV4-3 to TRBJ2-2; no clear D gene. Deletions cut 4 bases from V and 5 bases from J, with 14 bases between. This CDR3 contains 15 residues. CDR1 LGHNA and CDR2 YSLEER come from the germline V gene. DNA of the CDR3: TGCGCCAGCAGCCCGTCCGGCGGTGATACCGGGGAGCTGTTTTTT. Translating it yields CASSPSGGDTGELFF.

Concerning this clonotype itself: Since a much larger clone is just one base distant, this may be a read error. The rearrangement links TRBV30 to TRBJ2-7; a weak D match, TRBD1 (5 bases). The length of the CDR3 is 13 residues. V was trimmed by 3 bases and J by 0 bases, leaving 9 bases between them. Germline CDR1 is GTSNPN and CDR2 is SVGIG (reference sequence). CDR3 loop: CAWRRGSSYEQYF. The CDR3 DNA reads TGTGCCTGGAGAAGGGGTAGCTCCTACGAGCAGTACTTC.

The V call is TRBV5-1, the J call TRBJ2-1, with 10 positions matching TRBD2. This CDR3 spans 16 amino acids. V lost 4 bases and J lost 3; bases outside the gene matches: 7. CDR1 is SGHRS and CDR2 is YFSETQ in the germline V gene. CDR3: CASSTLAGGVYNEQFF. The CDR3 DNA reads TGCGCCAGCAGCACCTTAGCGGGAGGCGTCTACAATGAGCAGTTCTTC.

This clonotype came up many times. The gene calls are TRBV7-8 and TRBJ1-5; D is perhaps TRBD1 (6 bases). In germline, CDR1 is SGHVS, CDR2 FQNEAQ. V was trimmed by 5 bases and J by 6 bases, leaving 23 bases between them. There are 17 residues in the CDR3. The chain's CDR3 is CASSPTGTLGIGQPQHF. The CDR3 DNA is TGTGCCAGCAGCCCAACAGGGACTTTGGGGATCGGTCAGCCCCAGCATTTT.

This clonotype was detected many times. The chain has TRBV5-1 and TRBJ2-3, with 7 bases aligning to TRBD2. Germline CDR1 is SGHRS and CDR2 is YFSETQ. After removal of 7 bases from V and 4 bases from J, the junction contained 9 bases not matched to a gene. CDR3 size: 14 residues. The CDR3 sequence: CASGVRREPDTQYF. As DNA, the CDR3 is TGCGCCAGCGGAGTAAGGCGGGAGCCAGATACGCAGTATTTT.

Many counts were recorded for this clonotype. J is TRBJ2-7 and V is TRBV20-1, with D unclear. Trimming removed 7 bases from V and 3 bases from J, with 19 bases in between. The CDR3 has 14 residues. Germline CDR1 reads DFQATT; CDR2 reads SNEGSKA (reference sequence). The CDR3 protein is CSVFNPRDNYEQYF. For the CDR3, the DNA is TGCAGTGTATTTAACCCAAGGGATAACTACGAGCAGTACTTC.

This clonotype has at least ten counts. The chain is built from TRBV28 and TRBJ1-4; D call uncertain. Looked up from germline, CDR1 is MDHEN and CDR2 is SYDVKM. CDR3 size: 14 residues. Trimming took off 6 bases at V and 8 bases at J, with 16 bases between the two ends. CDR3 nucleotides: TGTGCCAGCAGGAGCTCAGGCTTAAGGGAAAAACTGTTTTTT. This codes for CASRSSGLREKLFF.

This clonotype was detected ten times or more. The CDR3 region has the DNA TGTGCCTGGAGTGTGGGTTACGGGGCTGAAGCTTTCTTT. As protein: CAWSVGYGAEAFF. The chain employs TRBV30 and TRBJ1-1, with D hard to call. The germline V gene has CDR1 GTSNPN and CDR2 SVGIG (reference sequence). This CDR3 is 13 amino acids long. Trimming took 0 bases from V and 6 from J, leaving 11 bases between them.

As to this clonotype: Being one base from a much bigger clone, this may be a read error. The V and J genes are TRBV5-1 and TRBJ2-2, with 7 nucleotides matching TRBD1. CDR1 and CDR2 from the germline V gene are SGHRS and YFSETQ. The CDR3 is made up of 15 amino acids. The CDR3 DNA reads TGCGCCAGCAGCTTGTCACAGGGGCTCACCAGGGAGCTGTTTTTT. Translating it yields CASSLSQGLTRELFF.

The chain employs TRBV6-1 and TRBJ2-5; TRBD2 matches at 12 bases. Trimming at V came to 6 bases and at J to 5 bases, leaving 7 bases not matched to a gene. The CDR3 sequence is 15 residues long. The germline V gene encodes CDR1 MNHNS and CDR2 SASEGT. CDR3 sequence reads: CASSPPTSGSETQYF. CDR3 nucleotides: TGTGCCAGCAGCCCTCCGACTAGCGGGAGTGAGACCCAGTACTTC.